Shown below are 27 T cell receptor beta chains from a single sample sequenced in a study of T cell responses to AZD1222 COVID-19 vaccine. Using immunoSEQ multiplex PCR, the repertoire was profiled, and TCRdb retains in-frame clones only, with some absent. There are roughly 130,000 clones in the sample; roughly nine tenths occur only once, and roughly 1.8% lies in the top ten. The sample was peripheral blood, taken on day 0 of AZD1222 vaccination. The receptors shown here come from an adult in good health.

This clone was counted a single time. This CDR3 is CASSLQGLSGNTIYF. CDR3 coding DNA: TGCGCCAGCAGCTTACAGGGGCTCTCTGGAAACACCATATATTTT. This chain joins TRBV5-1 and TRBJ1-3; 7 nucleotides line up with TRBD1. The germline V gene has CDR1 SGHRS and CDR2 YFSETQ. V lost 2 bases to trimming and J lost 0 bases; unmatched junction nucleotides: 2. This CDR3 has 15 amino acids.

This chain links TRBV27 with TRBJ2-7; a possible D gene is TRBD1 (6 bases). Looked up from germline, CDR1 is MNHEY and CDR2 is SMNVEV (reference sequence). V was clipped by 8 bases and J by 5 bases, with 10 bases between them. The CDR3 loop spans 11 amino acids. The CDR3 nucleotides are TGTGCCAGCGGCAGGGGTCACGAGCAGTACTTC. Amino acids: CASGRGHEQYF.

The V call is TRBV27, the J call TRBJ1-2; D unresolved. CDR3 length: 13 residues. Trimming removed 6 bases at V and 8 bases at J, with 16 bases between. CDR1 and CDR2 from the germline V gene are MNHEY and SMNVEV (reference sequence). CDR3 in amino acids: CASRHTASVGYTF. The CDR3 coding sequence is TGTGCCAGCAGACACACAGCCTCTGTGGGCTACACCTTC.

In nucleotides, the CDR3 is TGCGCCAGCAGCTCGCAGGGGGCTAACACTGAAGCTTTCTTT. Its translation: CASSSQGANTEAFF. V is TRBV5-1 and J is TRBJ1-1, with 8 bases that match TRBD1. CDR1 is SGHRS, CDR2 YFSETQ, per germline. The CDR3 consists of 14 residues. V was clipped by 3 bases and J by 2 bases; unmatched bases: 3. The full variable domain, its missing parts supplied by reference TRBV5-1 and TRBJ1-1, is KAGVTQTPRYLIKTRGQQVTLSCSPISGHRSVSWYQQTPGQGLQFLFEYFSETQRNKGNFPGRFSGRQFSNSRSEMNVSTLELGDSALYLCASSSQGANTEAFFGQGTRLTVV.

The chain employs TRBV19 and TRBJ1-2; 8 bases agree with TRBD1. The CDR3 runs to 13 residues. Germline V gene lookup returns CDR1 LNHDA and CDR2 SQIVND (reference sequence). V gave up 6 bases and J gave up 4 bases; unmatched junction bases: 4. CDR3 DNA sequence: TGTGCCAGTAGCCCACAGGGGGGCTATGGCTACACCTTC. It translates to CASSPQGGYGYTF.

The chain links TRBV7-3 to TRBJ1-1; 7 nucleotides align to TRBD1. This CDR3 contains 14 residues. J was trimmed by 6 bases and V by 5 bases; bases with no gene match: 9. From germline, CDR1 is SGHTA and CDR2 FQGTGA. The CDR3 DNA is TGTGCCAGCAGCCCCGGACAGGACGTAGCTGAAGCTTTCTTT. It codes for CASSPGQDVAEAFF.

The chain links TRBV30 to TRBJ1-1; 7 bases agree with TRBD1. CDR1 is GTSNPN, CDR2 SVGIG, per germline (reference sequence). V trimming: 0 bases; J trimming: 0 bases; junction bases outside the gene matches: 7. There are 16 residues in the CDR3. The DNA of the CDR3 is TGTGCCTGGAGTGTACTAGGGGGCGGTATGAACACTGAAGCTTTCTTT. Protein product: CAWSVLGGGMNTEAFF.

The chain links TRBV19 to TRBJ1-6; perhaps TRBD1 as D (6 bases). Germline CDR1 and CDR2: LNHDA and SQIVND (reference sequence). The CDR3 consists of 13 residues. The germline V and J ends were trimmed by 6 bases and 6 bases, with 9 bases remaining between them. CDR3 nucleotide sequence: TGTGCCAGTAGGATCAGGGGTAATTCACCCCTCCACTTT. This gives the protein CASRIRGNSPLHF.

This rearrangement joins TRBV21-1 to TRBJ1-4. TRBV21-1 is a listed pseudogene. The CDR3 loop spans 12 amino acids. CDR3 coding DNA: TGTGCCCCGGAGAGGCCTGATGAAAAACTGTTTTTT. Protein sequence: CAPERPDEKLFF.

The chain is built from TRBV7-2 and TRBJ2-3; D perhaps matches TRBD2 (5 bases). Germline CDR1 and CDR2: SGHTA and FQGNSA. This CDR3 region has 15 residues. Trimming cost V 4 bases and J 0 bases, with 11 bases left between them. CDR3 nucleotide sequence: TGTGCCAGCAGCTCCCAGGTAGCGAGCACAGATACGCAGTATTTT. Translation: CASSSQVASTDTQYF.

The rearrangement links TRBV5-1 to TRBJ2-3; the D call may be TRBD1 or TRBD2 (5 bases each). Trimming removed 1 base at V and 2 bases at J, with 17 bases between. The CDR3 runs 17 residues. Germline V CDR1 and CDR2: SGHRS, YFSETQ. The CDR3 bases are TGCGCCAGCAGCTTGCCGGGACCAAGGACGGACACAGATACGCAGTATTTT. Residues: CASSLPGPRTDTDTQYF.

The CDR3 DNA reads TGTGCCAGCATCAGCGGGGGGGCGACCGGGGAGCTGTTTTTT. This codes for CASISGGATGELFF. The chain recombines TRBV2 with TRBJ2-2, with 10 bases lining up with TRBD2. CDR3 length: 14 residues. After removal of 7 bases from V and 5 bases from J, the junction contained 4 bases not matched to a gene. CDR1 is SNHLY, CDR2 FYNNEI, per germline.

Concerning this clone itself: Compared with germline, one end of the junction differs, possibly owing to a read error. V is TRBV7-7 and J is TRBJ2-3, with 7 positions matching TRBD1. Germline V gives CDR1 SSHAT, CDR2 FNYEAQ (reference sequence). The CDR3 contains 15 residues. CDR3 region: CASSFRGRSTDTQYF. CDR3 nucleotide sequence: TGTGCTAGCAGCTTTAGGGGGCGCAGCACAGATACGCAGTATTTT.

V is TRBV19 and J is TRBJ1-2; D perhaps matches TRBD1 (5 bases). The CDR3 is made up of 16 amino acids. Looked up from germline, CDR1 is LNHDA and CDR2 is SQIVND (reference sequence). V was clipped by 5 bases and J by 8 bases, with 24 bases between them. CDR3 amino acids: CASSPLGSGAREGYTF. The DNA for the CDR3 is TGTGCCAGTAGTCCTCTCGGGTCCGGCGCCAGGGAAGGCTACACCTTC.

This clone was observed once. The chain couples TRBV30 to TRBJ1-2; the D gene is possibly TRBD1 (5 bases). Trimming removed 6 bases at V and 4 bases at J, with 15 bases between. Germline assignment: CDR1 GTSNPN and CDR2 SVGIG (reference sequence). The CDR3 is made up of 13 amino acids. The CDR3 region is CACSLRDGYGYTF. The CDR3 DNA reads as TGTGCCTGTTCTCTCCGGGACGGCTATGGCTACACCTTC.

The chain joins TRBV5-1 to TRBJ2-1, with a possible D match to TRBD1 (6 bases). This CDR3 spans 14 amino acids. The V end was cut by 5 bases, the J end by 9 bases, with 18 bases between. From germline, CDR1 is SGHRS and CDR2 YFSETQ. The CDR3: CASRPQGPPSEQFF. CDR3 DNA: TGCGCCAGCAGGCCTCAGGGGCCCCCCAGTGAGCAGTTCTTC.

The CDR3, as DNA: TGTGCCAGTAGTTCCCGGCAGGGTATGAGGCAGCCCCAGCATTTT. It yields the protein CASSSRQGMRQPQHF. This chain uses TRBV19 with TRBJ1-5, with a possible D match to TRBD1 (5 bases). The CDR3 loop spans 15 amino acids. V gave up 5 bases and J gave up 7 bases, with 18 bases separating them. CDR1 is LNHDA and CDR2 is SQIVND in the germline V gene (reference sequence).

This clone has a handful of counts. The chain couples TRBV24-1 to TRBJ2-5; TRBD2 matches 9 bases. Germline assignment: CDR1 KGHDR and CDR2 SFDVKD. V lost 4 bases to trimming and J lost 5 bases; unmatched junction nucleotides: 7. This CDR3 has 15 residues. CDR3 protein: CATSDAGGPQETQYF. CDR3 nucleotides: TGTGCCACCAGTGACGCGGGGGGGCCCCAGGAGACCCAGTACTTC.

The gene calls are TRBV9 and TRBJ1-4; 7 bases fit TRBD1. The CDR3 loop spans 16 amino acids. Per germline, CDR1 SGDLS and CDR2 YYNGEE. The J segment lost 3 bases and the V segment lost 3 bases, leaving 8 bases of the junction unmatched. The CDR3 protein is CASSAHQGGPNEKLFF. Written as DNA, the CDR3 is TGTGCCAGCAGCGCGCACCAGGGGGGTCCTAATGAAAAACTGTTTTTT.

The sample holds one count of this clone. The chain links TRBV7-2 to TRBJ1-2; TRBD1 matches 9 bases. CDR3 size: 15 residues. V lost 5 bases to trimming and J lost 4 bases; unmatched junction nucleotides: 8. CDR1 and CDR2 from the germline V gene are SGHTA and FQGNSA. The CDR3 reads CASSPDRGVGYGYTF. The CDR3 DNA reads TGTGCCAGCAGCCCCGACAGGGGGGTGGGCTATGGCTACACCTTC. Complete variable domain (other parts from reference TRBV7-2 and TRBJ1-2): GAGVSQSPSNKVTEKGKDVELRCDPISGHTALYWYRQSLGQGLEFLIYFQGNSAPDKSGLPSDRFSAERTGGSVSTLTIQRTQQEDSAVYLCASSPDRGVGYGYTFGSGTRLTVV.

The chain couples TRBV7-8 to TRBJ2-1, with 15 bases matching TRBD2. The junction had 5 bases not matched to a gene; V was cut back by 4 bases and J by 7 bases. Germline V CDR1 and CDR2: SGHVS, FQNEAQ. The CDR3 covers 16 residues. The CDR3 is CASSWTSGRAGNEQFF. CDR3 bases: TGTGCCAGCAGCTGGACTAGCGGGAGGGCTGGGAATGAGCAGTTCTTC.

The rearrangement joins TRBV9 to TRBJ1-5, with 9 bases fitting TRBD1. The V and J ends lost 4 bases and 6 bases, in that order; junction bases with no gene match: 5. There are 14 residues in the CDR3. Germline loops: CDR1 SGDLS, CDR2 YYNGEE. CDR3 sequence: CASSMTGGGQPQHF. The CDR3 bases are TGTGCCAGCAGCATGACAGGGGGAGGTCAGCCCCAGCATTTT. Drawing the rest from reference TRBV9 and TRBJ1-5, the complete variable domain is DSGVTQTPKHLITATGQRVTLRCSPRSGDLSVYWYQQSLDQGLQFLIQYYNGEERAKGNILERFSAQQFPDLHSELNLSSLELGDSALYFCASSMTGGGQPQHFGDGTRLSIL.

The rearrangement uses TRBV30 and TRBJ2-5; D is uncertain. The CDR3 spans 12 residues. Per germline, CDR1 GTSNPN and CDR2 SVGIG (reference sequence). V shed 4 bases and J shed 0 bases, with 6 bases lying between them. The CDR3 protein is CAWNLDQETQYF. The CDR3 DNA reads TGTGCCTGGAACTTGGACCAAGAGACCCAGTACTTC. The variable domain in full, with the rest retrieved from reference TRBV30 and TRBJ2-5, is SQTIHQWPATLVQPVGSPLSLECTVEGTSNPNLYWYRQAAGRGLQLLFYSVGIGQISSEVPQNLSASRPQDRQFILSSKKLLLSDSGFYLCAWNLDQETQYFGPGTRLLVL.

This sequence joins TRBV24-1 and TRBJ1-5, with TRBD1 identical over 12 bases. CDR1 and CDR2 from the germline V gene are KGHDR and SFDVKD. The CDR3 runs to 16 residues. The V gene end was trimmed by 4 bases and the J gene end by 5 bases; junction bases not matched to a gene: 5. The CDR3 bases are TGTGCCACCAGTGACCCCGGGACAGGGGGCGATCAGCCCCAGCATTTT. This codes for CATSDPGTGGDQPQHF.

This chain joins TRBV25-1 and TRBJ1-6; D is ambiguous. Germline V gene data show CDR1 as MGHDK and CDR2 as SYGVNS. The V gene lost 5 bases and the J gene lost 10 bases, with 9 bases spanning the gap. This CDR3 contains 12 residues. CDR3 nucleotide sequence: TGTGCCAGCAGTTTGGGAAACTCACCCCTCCACTTT. It is translated as CASSLGNSPLHF. The whole variable domain, remainder taken from reference TRBV25-1 and TRBJ1-6, is EADIYQTPRYLVIGTGKKITLECSQTMGHDKMYWYQQDPGMELHLIHYSYGVNSTEKGDLSSESTVSRIRTEHFPLTLESARPSHTSQYLCASSLGNSPLHFGNGTRLTVT.

This rearrangement joins TRBV29-1 to TRBJ1-1, with 9 bases identical to TRBD1. This CDR3 is built from 12 residues. The J segment lost 3 bases and the V segment lost 6 bases, leaving 2 bases of the junction unmatched. CDR1 is SQVTM, CDR2 ANQGSEA, per germline. The CDR3 spells CSVRQGDTEAFF. The CDR3 coding sequence is TGCAGCGTCCGACAGGGGGACACTGAAGCTTTCTTT.

This clone was seen a handful of times. The V and J genes are TRBV25-1 and TRBJ1-1; TRBD1 matches 8 bases. The V and J ends lost 4 bases and 2 bases, in that order; junction bases with no gene match: 6. Germline V CDR1 and CDR2: MGHDK, SYGVNS. The CDR3 sequence is 15 residues long. The CDR3 sequence is CASSVSTGANTEAFF. The CDR3 DNA follows: TGTGCCAGCAGTGTATCGACAGGGGCCAACACTGAAGCTTTCTTT.